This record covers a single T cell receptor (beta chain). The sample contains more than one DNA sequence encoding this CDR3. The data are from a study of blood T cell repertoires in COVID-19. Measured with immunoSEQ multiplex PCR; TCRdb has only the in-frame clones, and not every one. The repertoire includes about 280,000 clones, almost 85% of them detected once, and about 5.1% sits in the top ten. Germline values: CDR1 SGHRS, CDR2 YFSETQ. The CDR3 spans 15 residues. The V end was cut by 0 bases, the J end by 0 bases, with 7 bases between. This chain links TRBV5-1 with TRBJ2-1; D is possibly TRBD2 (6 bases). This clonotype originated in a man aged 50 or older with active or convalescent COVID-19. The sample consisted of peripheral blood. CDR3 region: CASSLAGSSYNEQFF. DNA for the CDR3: TGCGCCAGCAGCTTGGCCGGGAGCTCCTACAATGAGCAGTTCTTC.